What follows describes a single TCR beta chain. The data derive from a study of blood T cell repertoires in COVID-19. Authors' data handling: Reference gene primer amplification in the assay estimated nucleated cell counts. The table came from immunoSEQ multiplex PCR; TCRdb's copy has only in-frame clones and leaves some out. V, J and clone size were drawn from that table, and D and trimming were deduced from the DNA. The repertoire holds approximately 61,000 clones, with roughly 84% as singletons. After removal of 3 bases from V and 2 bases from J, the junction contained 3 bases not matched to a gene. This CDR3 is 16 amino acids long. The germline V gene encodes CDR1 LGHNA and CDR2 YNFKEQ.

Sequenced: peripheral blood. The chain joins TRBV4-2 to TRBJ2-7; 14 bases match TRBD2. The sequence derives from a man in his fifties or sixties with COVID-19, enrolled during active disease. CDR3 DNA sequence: TGTGCCAGCAGCCAGGCGACTAGCGGGAGGGCCTACGAGCAGTACTTC. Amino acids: CASSQATSGRAYEQYF.